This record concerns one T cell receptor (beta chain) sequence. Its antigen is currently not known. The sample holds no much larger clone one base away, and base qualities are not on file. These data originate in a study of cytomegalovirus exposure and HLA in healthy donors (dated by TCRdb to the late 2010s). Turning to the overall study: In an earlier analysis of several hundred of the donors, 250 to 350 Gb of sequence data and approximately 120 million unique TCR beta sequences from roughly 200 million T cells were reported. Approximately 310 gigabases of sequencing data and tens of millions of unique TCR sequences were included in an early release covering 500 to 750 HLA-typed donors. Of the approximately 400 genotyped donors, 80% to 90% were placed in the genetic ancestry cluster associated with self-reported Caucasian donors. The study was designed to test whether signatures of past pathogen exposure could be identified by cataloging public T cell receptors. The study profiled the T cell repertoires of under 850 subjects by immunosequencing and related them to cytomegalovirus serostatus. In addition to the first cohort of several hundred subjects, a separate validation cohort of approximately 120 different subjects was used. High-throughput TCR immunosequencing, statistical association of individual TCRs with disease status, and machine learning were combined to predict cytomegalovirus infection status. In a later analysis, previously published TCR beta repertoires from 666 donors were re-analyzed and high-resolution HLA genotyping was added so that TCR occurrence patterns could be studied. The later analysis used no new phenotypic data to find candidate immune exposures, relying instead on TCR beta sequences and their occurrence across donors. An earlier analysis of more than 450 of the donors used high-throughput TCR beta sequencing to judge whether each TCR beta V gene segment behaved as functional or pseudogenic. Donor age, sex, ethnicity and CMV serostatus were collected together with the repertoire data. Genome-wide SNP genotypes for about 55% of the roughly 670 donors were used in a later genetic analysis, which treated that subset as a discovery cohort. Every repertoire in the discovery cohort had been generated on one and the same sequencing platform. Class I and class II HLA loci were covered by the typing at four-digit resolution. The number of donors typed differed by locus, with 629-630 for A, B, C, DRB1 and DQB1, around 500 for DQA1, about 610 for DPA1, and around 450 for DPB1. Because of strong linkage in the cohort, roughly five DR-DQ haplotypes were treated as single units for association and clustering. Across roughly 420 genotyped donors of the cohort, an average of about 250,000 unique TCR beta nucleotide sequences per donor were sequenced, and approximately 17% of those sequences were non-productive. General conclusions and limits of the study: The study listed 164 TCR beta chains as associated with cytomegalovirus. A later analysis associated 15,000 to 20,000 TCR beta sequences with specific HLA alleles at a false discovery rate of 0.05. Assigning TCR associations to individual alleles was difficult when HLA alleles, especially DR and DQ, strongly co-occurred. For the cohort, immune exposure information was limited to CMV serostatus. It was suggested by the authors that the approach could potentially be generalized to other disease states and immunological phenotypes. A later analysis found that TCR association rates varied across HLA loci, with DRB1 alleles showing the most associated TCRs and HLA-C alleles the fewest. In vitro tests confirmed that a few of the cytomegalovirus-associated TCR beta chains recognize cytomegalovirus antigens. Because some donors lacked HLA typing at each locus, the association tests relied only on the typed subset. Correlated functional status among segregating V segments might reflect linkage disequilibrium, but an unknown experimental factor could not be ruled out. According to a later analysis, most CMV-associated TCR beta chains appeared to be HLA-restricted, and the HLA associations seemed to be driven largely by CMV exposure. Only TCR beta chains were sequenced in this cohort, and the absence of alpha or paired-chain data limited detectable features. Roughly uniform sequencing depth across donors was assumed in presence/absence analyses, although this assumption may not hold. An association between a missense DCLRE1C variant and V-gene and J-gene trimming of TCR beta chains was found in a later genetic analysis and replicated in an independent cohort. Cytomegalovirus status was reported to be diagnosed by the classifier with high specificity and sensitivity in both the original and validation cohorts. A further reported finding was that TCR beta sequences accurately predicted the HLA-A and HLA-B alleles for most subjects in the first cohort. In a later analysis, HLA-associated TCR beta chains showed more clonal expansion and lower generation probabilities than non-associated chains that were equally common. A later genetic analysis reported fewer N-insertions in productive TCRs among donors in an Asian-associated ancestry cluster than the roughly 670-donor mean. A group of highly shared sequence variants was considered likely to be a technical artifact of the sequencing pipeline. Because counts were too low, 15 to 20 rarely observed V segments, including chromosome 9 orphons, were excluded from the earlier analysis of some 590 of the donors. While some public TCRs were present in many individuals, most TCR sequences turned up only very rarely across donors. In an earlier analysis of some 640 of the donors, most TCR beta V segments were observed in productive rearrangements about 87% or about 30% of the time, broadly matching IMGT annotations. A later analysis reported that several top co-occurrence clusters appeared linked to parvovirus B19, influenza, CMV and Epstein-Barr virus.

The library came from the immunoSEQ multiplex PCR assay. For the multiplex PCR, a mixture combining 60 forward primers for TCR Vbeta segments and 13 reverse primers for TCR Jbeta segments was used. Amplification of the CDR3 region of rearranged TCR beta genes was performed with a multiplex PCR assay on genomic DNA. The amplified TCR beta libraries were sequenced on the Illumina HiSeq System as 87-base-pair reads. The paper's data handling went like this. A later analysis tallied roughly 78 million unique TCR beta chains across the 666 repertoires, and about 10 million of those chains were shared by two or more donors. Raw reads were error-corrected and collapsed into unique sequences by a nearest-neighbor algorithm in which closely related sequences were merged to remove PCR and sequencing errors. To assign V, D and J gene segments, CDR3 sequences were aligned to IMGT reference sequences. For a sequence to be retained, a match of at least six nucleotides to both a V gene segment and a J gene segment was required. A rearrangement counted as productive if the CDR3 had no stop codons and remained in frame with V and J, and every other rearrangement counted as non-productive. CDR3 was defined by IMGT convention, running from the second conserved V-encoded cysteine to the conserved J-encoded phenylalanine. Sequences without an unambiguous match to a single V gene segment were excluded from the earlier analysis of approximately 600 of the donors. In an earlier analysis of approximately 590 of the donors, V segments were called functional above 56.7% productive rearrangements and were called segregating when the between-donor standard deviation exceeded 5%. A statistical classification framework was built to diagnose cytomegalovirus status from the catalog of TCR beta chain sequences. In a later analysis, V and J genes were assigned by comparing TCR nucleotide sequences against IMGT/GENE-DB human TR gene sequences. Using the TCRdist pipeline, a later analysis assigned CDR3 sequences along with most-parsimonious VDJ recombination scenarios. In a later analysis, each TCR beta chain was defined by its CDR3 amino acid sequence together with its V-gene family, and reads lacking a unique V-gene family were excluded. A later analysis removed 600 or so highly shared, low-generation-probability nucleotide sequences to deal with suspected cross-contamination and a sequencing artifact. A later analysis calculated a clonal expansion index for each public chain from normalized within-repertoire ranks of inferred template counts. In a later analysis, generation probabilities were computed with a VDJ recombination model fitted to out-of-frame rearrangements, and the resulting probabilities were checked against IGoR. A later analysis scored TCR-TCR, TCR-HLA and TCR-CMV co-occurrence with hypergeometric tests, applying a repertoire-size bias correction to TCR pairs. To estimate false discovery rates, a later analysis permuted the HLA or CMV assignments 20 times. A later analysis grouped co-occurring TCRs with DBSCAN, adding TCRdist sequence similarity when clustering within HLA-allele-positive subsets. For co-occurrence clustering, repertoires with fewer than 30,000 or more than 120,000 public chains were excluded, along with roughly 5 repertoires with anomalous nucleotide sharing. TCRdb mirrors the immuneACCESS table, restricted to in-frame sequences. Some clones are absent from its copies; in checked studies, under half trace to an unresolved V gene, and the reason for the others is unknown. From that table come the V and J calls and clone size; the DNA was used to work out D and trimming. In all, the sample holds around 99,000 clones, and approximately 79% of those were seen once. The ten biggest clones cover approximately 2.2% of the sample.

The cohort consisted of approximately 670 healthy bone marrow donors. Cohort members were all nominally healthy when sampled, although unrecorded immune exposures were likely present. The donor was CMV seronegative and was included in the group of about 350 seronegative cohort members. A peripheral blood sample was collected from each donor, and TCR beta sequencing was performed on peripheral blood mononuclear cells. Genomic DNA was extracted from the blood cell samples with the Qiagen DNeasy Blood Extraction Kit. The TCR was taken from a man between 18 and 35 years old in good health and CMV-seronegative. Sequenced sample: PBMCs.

The CDR3 region reads CASSLDREGGYSNQPQHF. The DNA sequence reads TGTGCCAGCAGCTTAGACCGTGAAGGGGGTTATAGCAATCAGCCCCAGCATTTT. Here the chain combines TRBV11-3 and TRBJ1-5; perhaps TRBD1 is the D gene, with 6 bases matching. V is shortened by 0 bases, J by 0 bases, and the region joining them spans 15 bases. The CDR3 measures 18 amino acids from cysteine to phenylalanine. Here the CDR3 DNA is all that survives: 54 bases in frame from base 1. The germline V gene supplies CDR1 SGHNT and CDR2 YENEEA.